Listed below are T cell receptor beta chains from one sample, sequenced in a study of blood T cells in healthy people across ages. TCRdb re-called the 5' RACE reads through MiXCR, storing one row per CDR3 protein. The top ten clones hold roughly 25% of a sample with some 780,000 distinct CDR3 sequences, 56% of them seen once. What was sequenced was blood. These TCRs come from a man aged 40-55 years in good health. Both conserved end residues are part of each CDR3. D genes are given only for firm matches. Size is stated for part of the rows, as once, few or many counts, or as a class when the clone is expanded.

once,TRBV6-1,TRBJ2-3,TRBD2,CASMETSGGAFDTQYF,TGTGCCAGCATGGAGACTAGCGGGGGGGCCTTCGATACGCAGTATTTT
-,TRBV27,TRBJ2-7,-,CASSLLPRQTEQYF,TGTGCCAGCAGTTTATTACCCCGACAAACCGAGCAGTACTTC
-,TRBV20-1,TRBJ2-3,TRBD2,CSAREPLAGGPGTQYF,TGCAGTGCTAGGGAGCCCCTAGCGGGAGGGCCTGGTACGCAGTATTTT
few,TRBV7-9,TRBJ1-2,-,CASSLEGGGYTF,TGTGCCAGCAGCTTGGAAGGTGGAGGCTACACCTTC
-,TRBV25-1,TRBJ1-2,-,CASSEGRGEYYGYTF,TGTGCCAGCAGTGAAGGTCGGGGGGAGTACTATGGCTACACCTTC
-,TRBV4-1,TRBJ1-1,-,CASSQELNLNTEAFF,TGCGCCAGCAGCCAAGAATTGAATCTGAACACTGAAGCTTTCTTT
-,TRBV2,TRBJ2-4,-,CASRNYLAKNIQYF,TGTGCCAGTCGAAATTATCTAGCCAAAAACATTCAGTACTTC
-,TRBV15,TRBJ2-1,-,CATSRDRYNEQFF,TGTGCCACCAGCAGAGACAGATACAATGAGCAGTTCTTC
few,TRBV6-4,TRBJ1-5,-,CASSETDRGPQHF,TGTGCCAGCAGTGAAACTGACCGGGGGCCCCAGCATTTT
-,TRBV24-1,TRBJ2-2,TRBD1,CATGQGNRELFF,TGTGCCACCGGACAGGGTAACCGGGAGCTGTTTTTT
-,TRBV29-1,TRBJ1-5,-,CSVVLDNRGPQHF,TGCAGCGTTGTACTGGACAATCGGGGGCCCCAGCATTTT
-,TRBV2,TRBJ2-5,-,CASSEEGGTQYF,TGTGCCAGCAGTGAGGAGGGTGGGACCCAGTACTTC
few,TRBV4-3,TRBJ2-1,-,CASSPQRQVGNEQFF,TGCGCCAGCAGCCCCCAGCGCCAGGTGGGGAATGAGCAGTTCTTC
-,TRBV4-2,TRBJ2-1,TRBD2,CASSQDPSGRYNKQFF,TGTGCCAGCAGCCAAGATCCTAGCGGGAGATACAATAAGCAGTTCTTC
-,TRBV15,TRBJ2-1,-,CATSRDMAGSYNEQFF,TGTGCCACCAGCAGAGATATGGCGGGATCCTACAATGAGCAGTTCTTC
-,TRBV9,TRBJ2-2,TRBD1,CASSGSGTGAKTGELFF,TGTGCCAGCAGCGGGTCCGGGACAGGAGCCAAAACCGGGGAGCTGTTTTTT
-,TRBV24-1,TRBJ2-3,TRBD1,CATSDKGQEGTDTQYF,TGTGCCACCAGTGATAAAGGACAGGAGGGCACAGATACGCAGTATTTT
few,TRBV6-6,TRBJ2-1,TRBD1,CASSRQGENNNEQFF,TGTGCCAGCAGTCGACAGGGGGAGAACAACAATGAGCAGTTCTTC
-,TRBV5-1,TRBJ2-1,-,CASSPPSSNEQFF,TGCGCCAGCAGCCCGCCCTCAAGTAATGAGCAGTTCTTC
once,TRBV3-1,TRBJ2-2,TRBD2,CASSPGLAENTGELFF,TGTGCCAGCAGCCCGGGACTAGCGGAGAACACCGGGGAGCTGTTTTTT
-,TRBV6-1,TRBJ2-5,TRBD2,CASSTSGAIGDEQYF,TGTGCCAGCAGCACGAGCGGGGCGATCGGGGATGAGCAGTACTTC
few,TRBV20-1,TRBJ2-7,-,CSARRDGRHYEQYF,TGCAGTGCTAGAAGGGACGGAAGACACTACGAGCAGTACTTC